What follows are 26 T cell receptor beta chains derived from one specimen sequenced in a study of T cell repertoires in cytomegalovirus infection. No antigen has been assigned to these receptors. One entry per CDR3 protein, called by TCRdb with MiXCR from the reads. Of some 110,000 distinct CDR3 sequences in the sample, 32% were seen once. Sample: CD8+ T cells from cultured PBMCs, taken from culture after CMV antigen stimulation. The receptors originated from a human donor in good health (CMV status not recorded). Some clones in this sample may be carry-over from other donors' samples.

This chain connects TRBV19 to TRBJ1-1, with D unresolved. Trimming pared 1 base from V and 2 bases from J, leaving 8 bases between. CDR1 LNHDA and CDR2 SQIVND come from the germline V gene (reference sequence). This CDR3 is built from 14 residues. The CDR3 protein is CASSIVGSNTEAFF. In nucleotides, the CDR3 is TGTGCCAGTAGTATAGTGGGCAGCAACACTGAAGCTTTCTTT.

This clonotype was counted ten times or more. The gene calls are TRBV6-2 or TRBV6-3 and TRBJ2-1; perhaps TRBD1 as D (5 bases). The V end lost 0 bases, the J end lost 7 bases, and 13 bases lay between the germline ends. The CDR3 length is 15 residues. Germline CDR1 MNHEY, CDR2 SVGEGT. For the CDR3, the DNA is TGTGCCAGCAGTTACTCGAAGGCAGGGTGGAATGAGCAGTTCTTC. Translated, it gives CASSYSKAGWNEQFF.

This chain uses TRBV19 with TRBJ2-1; 9 nucleotides line up with TRBD2. The CDR3 is made up of 13 amino acids. CDR1 LNHDA and CDR2 SQIVND come from the germline V gene (reference sequence). V lost 9 bases and J lost 9; bases outside the gene matches: 9. CDR3 region: CARARGGRGEQFF. The DNA of the CDR3 is TGTGCCAGGGCGCGGGGGGGGCGAGGTGAGCAGTTCTTC.

V and J are TRBV7-6 and TRBJ1-4; no reliable D call. V was clipped by 1 base and J by 8 bases, with 11 bases between them. Per germline, CDR1 SGHVS and CDR2 FNYEAQ. The length of the CDR3 is 14 residues. CDR3 nucleotides: TGTGCCAGCAGCTTAGTTGGGCTGGCCGAAAAACTGTTTTTT. This codes for CASSLVGLAEKLFF.

The J gene is TRBJ1-2, the V gene TRBV4-3; D ambiguous. This CDR3 has 15 residues. The germline CDR1 and CDR2 sequences are LGHNA and YSLEER. Deletions cut 1 base from V and 2 bases from J, with 11 bases between. The CDR3 coding sequence is TGCGCCAGCAGCCAAGTTTCGGGAGGGAACTATGGCTACACCTTC. Protein sequence: CASSQVSGGNYGYTF.

This clonotype appeared a few times. The V gene is TRBV7-6, the J gene TRBJ2-1; D unresolved. Germline-derived CDR1 and CDR2 are SGHVS and FNYEAQ. Trimming shortened V by 1 base and J by 6 bases, and 10 bases separated the two germline ends. The CDR3 runs 14 residues. The DNA of the CDR3 is TGTGCCAGCAGCTTAGAACTGCGGTTCAATGAGCAGTTCTTC. Translation: CASSLELRFNEQFF.

This clonotype was picked up a small number of times. The V gene is TRBV4-1, the J gene TRBJ2-5, with TRBD1 matching over 7 bases. Germline trimming cut 4 bases from V and 7 bases from J; bases unmatched to any gene: 12. Germline V CDR1 and CDR2: MGHRA, YSYEKL. There are 15 residues in the CDR3. The CDR3, as DNA: TGCGCCAGCAGCCTAGGGACAGTCAGAGAGGGGACCCAGTACTTC. Its protein product is CASSLGTVREGTQYF.

The rearrangement joins TRBV6-2 or TRBV6-3 to TRBJ1-2; D remains unclear. The CDR3 runs 14 residues. The V and J ends lost 0 bases and 6 bases respectively, with 11 bases between them. Germline V gene sequence: CDR1 MNHEY, CDR2 SVGEGT. The CDR3 loop is CASSYSLPVDGYTF. CDR3 nucleotides: TGTGCCAGCAGTTACTCGCTCCCCGTCGATGGCTACACCTTC.

The rearrangement links TRBV4-1 to TRBJ2-7; D uncertain. CDR3 length equals 12 residues. Trimming shortened V by 2 bases and J by 3 bases, and 5 bases separated the two germline ends. CDR1 and CDR2 from the germline V gene are MGHRA and YSYEKL. CDR3 DNA sequence: TGCGCCAGCAGCCAAAACGGCTACGAGCAGTACTTC. Translating it yields CASSQNGYEQYF.

The rearrangement joins TRBV11-2 to TRBJ2-5; 9 bases match TRBD2. Germline CDR1 reads SGHAT; CDR2 reads FQNNGV. CDR3 length equals 17 residues. V trimming: 0 bases; J trimming: 0 bases; junction bases outside the gene matches: 5. CDR3 DNA: TGTGCCAGCAGCTTAGATCGGGCTAGCGGGGACCAAGAGACCCAGTACTTC. It is translated as CASSLDRASGDQETQYF. The full variable domain, completed using reference TRBV11-2 and TRBJ2-5, is EAGVAQSPRYKIIEKRQSVAFWCNPISGHATLYWYQQILGQGPKLLIQFQNNGVVDDSQLPKDRFSAERLKGVDSTLKIQPAKLEDSAVYLCASSLDRASGDQETQYFGPGTRLLVL.

The chain employs TRBV27 and TRBJ1-2; 10 bases map to TRBD1. CDR1 MNHEY and CDR2 SMNVEV come from the germline V gene (reference sequence). The length of the CDR3 is 15 residues. V gave up 0 bases and J gave up 7 bases; unmatched junction bases: 5. The CDR3 sequence is CASSLSRQGALGYTF. The CDR3 DNA sequence: TGTGCCAGCAGTTTATCGCGACAGGGGGCGCTTGGCTACACCTTC.

The gene calls are TRBV7-9 and TRBJ2-3, with TRBD1 matching 10 bases. V shed 4 bases and J 4 bases; nucleotides not matched to a gene: 2. Germline CDR1 SEHNR, CDR2 FQNEAQ (reference sequence). The CDR3 has 14 amino acids. CDR3 in amino acids: CASSSGQGADTQYF. In DNA, the CDR3 is TGTGCCAGCAGCTCCGGACAGGGGGCAGATACGCAGTATTTT.

In its sample, this clonotype was seen once. The rearrangement uses TRBV6-8 and TRBJ1-2; D is unresolved. This CDR3 spans 12 amino acids. Trimming cost V 2 bases and J 5 bases, with 6 bases left between them. The germline CDR1 and CDR2 sequences are MNHGY and SAAAGT. The CDR3 here is CASSYGGYGYTF. The CDR3 coding sequence is TGTGCCAGCAGTTACGGTGGATATGGCTACACCTTC.

A note on this clonotype: Its ends do not fully match the called genes, so a read error is possible. The rearrangement joins TRBV5-3 to TRBJ2-5, with 8 bases aligning to TRBD1. TRBV5-3 is reported as an ORF; its role is uncertain. There are 15 residues in the CDR3. CDR3 coding DNA: TGTGCCAGCAGCTTGGACCGGACAGGGTGGGAGACCCAGTACTTC. This gives the protein CASSLDRTGWETQYF.

The genes are TRBV4-1 and TRBJ1-2, with D perhaps TRBD1 (6 bases). V was cut by 1 base and J by 0 bases, with 12 bases left in between. CDR3 size: 16 residues. The germline V gene has CDR1 MGHRA and CDR2 YSYEKL. The CDR3 DNA follows: TGCGCCAGCAGCCAAGGGCCGGACAGTACTAACTATGGCTACACCTTC. Its protein is CASSQGPDSTNYGYTF.

This clonotype was counted many times. This chain joins TRBV9 and TRBJ2-1; D not certain. The CDR3 consists of 15 residues. Germline CDR1 reads SGDLS; CDR2 reads YYNGEE. The V and J ends lost 0 bases and 0 bases respectively, with 7 bases between them. The CDR3 region is CASSVDQSSYNEQFF. CDR3 nucleotide sequence: TGTGCCAGCAGCGTAGATCAGAGCTCCTACAATGAGCAGTTCTTC.

This clonotype was found a few times. The chain has TRBV4-1 and TRBJ2-3; 7 bases fit TRBD1. The length of the CDR3 is 17 residues. Germline trimming cut 4 bases from V and 1 base from J; bases unmatched to any gene: 11. Germline lookup yields CDR1 MGHRA and CDR2 YSYEKL. The chain's CDR3 is CASSPSVLGQGTDTQYF. The CDR3 DNA sequence: TGCGCCAGCAGCCCGTCCGTACTAGGACAGGGCACAGATACGCAGTATTTT.

The rearrangement uses TRBV27 and TRBJ2-7; 11 positions agree with TRBD2. With V trimmed by 5 bases and J by 0 bases, 9 bases remained unmatched. This CDR3 comprises 17 residues. Germline-derived CDR1 and CDR2 are MNHEY and SMNVEV (reference sequence). CDR3: CASSNRLAGYDSYEQYF. CDR3 nucleotide sequence: TGTGCCAGCAGTAATCGACTAGCGGGGTATGACTCCTACGAGCAGTACTTC.

This clonotype was seen only a few times. The J gene is TRBJ2-1, the V gene TRBV27, with TRBD2 as a possible D gene (5 bases). Looked up from germline, CDR1 is MNHEY and CDR2 is SMNVEV (reference sequence). The CDR3 is 13 amino acids. V shed 1 base and J shed 9 bases, with 10 bases lying between them. Here the CDR3 reads CASSLYPGSEQFF. CDR3 sequence (DNA): TGTGCCAGCAGTTTATATCCGGGGTCTGAGCAGTTCTTC.

This chain joins TRBV4-2 and TRBJ2-7; D tentatively fits TRBD1 or TRBD2 (5 bases each). The CDR3 has 15 residues. From germline, CDR1 is LGHNA and CDR2 YNFKEQ. Trimming left V 1 base short and J 6 bases short, with 16 bases between. Here the CDR3 reads CASSQASGPGREQYF. CDR3 nucleotides: TGTGCCAGCAGCCAAGCATCGGGGCCGGGACGCGAGCAGTACTTC.

This chain links TRBV4-2 with TRBJ2-3; 10 bases are shared with TRBD2. There are 19 residues in the CDR3. V was pared by 0 bases and J by 1 base, with 10 bases of the junction left unmatched. Germline V CDR1 and CDR2: LGHNA, YNFKEQ. The CDR3 region is CASSQDLGGLAGGTDTQYF. CDR3 in DNA: TGTGCCAGCAGCCAAGATCTAGGGGGTCTAGCGGGGGGCACAGATACGCAGTATTTT.

The chain is built from TRBV6-2 or TRBV6-3 and TRBJ2-1; TRBD2 matches 8 bases. V trimming: 6 bases; J trimming: 2 bases; junction bases outside the gene matches: 6. The CDR3 consists of 15 residues. From germline, CDR1 is MNHEY and CDR2 SVGEGT. The CDR3 DNA reads as TGTGCCAGCAGGCCTGCGGGGGGAACCTACAATGAGCAGTTCTTC. Protein sequence: CASRPAGGTYNEQFF.

The rearrangement uses TRBV6-5 and TRBJ2-5; D uncertain. This CDR3 contains 15 residues. The V gene lost 0 bases and the J gene lost 3 bases, with 11 bases spanning the gap. Germline CDR1 is MNHEY and CDR2 is SVGAGI. This CDR3 reads CASSYSGSAEETQYF. The CDR3 nucleotides are TGTGCCAGCAGTTACTCGGGCTCGGCAGAAGAGACCCAGTACTTC.

The rearrangement joins TRBV11-2 to TRBJ1-2; 10 bases are shared with TRBD1. V lost 5 bases and J lost 7; bases outside the gene matches: 7. Germline CDR1 SGHAT, CDR2 FQNNGV. This CDR3 is 14 amino acids long. This CDR3 reads CASSPGTGVLGYTF. CDR3 sequence (DNA): TGTGCCAGCAGCCCCGGGACAGGGGTTCTTGGCTACACCTTC.

The chain links TRBV7-6 to TRBJ2-1, with 11 bases identical to TRBD2. The trim removed 1 base at V and 5 bases at J, leaving 7 bases unmatched. Germline CDR1 reads SGHVS; CDR2 reads FNYEAQ. The CDR3 consists of 17 residues. CDR3 amino acids: CASSLGASGGKNNEQFF. Here the CDR3 DNA reads TGTGCCAGCAGCTTAGGGGCTAGCGGGGGGAAAAACAATGAGCAGTTCTTC.

The chain combines TRBV20-1 with TRBJ1-1; D possibly corresponds to TRBD1 (6 bases). Germline V gene sequence: CDR1 DFQATT, CDR2 SNEGSKA (reference sequence). V was clipped by 1 base and J by 8 bases, with 8 bases between them. The CDR3 sequence is 11 residues long. CDR3 sequence reads: CSARARGEAFF. CDR3 sequence (DNA): TGCAGTGCTAGAGCGAGGGGGGAAGCTTTCTTT.